Presented here are 5 T cell receptor beta chains from one specimen sequenced in a study of early T cells in non-severe SARS-CoV-2 infection. TCRdb called the 5' RACE reads again in MiXCR, with one record for every CDR3 protein. The data show around 89,000 distinct CDR3 sequences, with roughly 14% seen just once and around 0.58% held by the top ten. The material sequenced was whole blood. Every receptor here comes from an adult who was a healthcare worker with PCR-confirmed SARS-CoV-2 infection or an uninfected control (not recorded which).

The rearrangement links TRBV12-3 or TRBV12-4 to TRBJ2-2, with D perhaps TRBD2 (5 bases). This CDR3 is built from 16 residues. The V end lost 6 bases, the J end lost 6 bases, and 20 bases lay between the germline ends. The CDR3 sequence is CASSLPSRVGAGELFF. The CDR3 nucleotides read TGTGCCAGCAGCCTCCCTTCGAGGGTTGGGGCCGGGGAGCTGTTTTTT.

V is TRBV29-1 and J is TRBJ2-3, with D possibly TRBD1 on 5 matching bases. Germline V gene lookup returns CDR1 SQVTM and CDR2 ANQGSEA. This CDR3 is 15 amino acids long. V lost 8 bases and J lost 5, with 23 bases in between. The CDR3 reads CSYASTQGFVDTQYF. Written as DNA, the CDR3 is TGCAGCTACGCCTCCACCCAGGGTTTTGTAGATACGCAGTATTTT.

The rearrangement links TRBV29-1 to TRBJ1-3; D call uncertain. In germline, CDR1 is SQVTM, CDR2 ANQGSEA. CDR3 length equals 16 residues. Between the trimmed V and J ends, which lost 4 bases and 0 bases, there was a span of 16 bases. DNA of the CDR3: TGCAGCGTTGTGGCCCAAGACACCAACTCTGGAAACACCATATATTTT. Translation gives CSVVAQDTNSGNTIYF.

This clonotype turned up a few times. The chain uses TRBV9 and TRBJ1-2; unclear D gene. Trimming removed 4 bases at V and 0 bases at J, with 4 bases between. CDR1 SGDLS and CDR2 YYNGEE come from the germline V gene. This CDR3 has 12 amino acids. The CDR3, as DNA: TGTGCCAGCAGCCCCGCTAACTATGGCTACACCTTC. It translates to CASSPANYGYTF.

This sequence joins TRBV19 and TRBJ2-2; D might be TRBD1 or TRBD2, each matching 5 bases. The CDR3 is made up of 15 amino acids. Germline-derived CDR1 and CDR2 are LNHDA and SQIVND (reference sequence). V was shortened by 3 bases and J by 6 bases, with 14 bases between the two germline ends. The CDR3 coding sequence is TGTGCCAGTAGTATTTGGGGACGAATGTCCGGGGAGCTGTTTTTT. It is translated as CASSIWGRMSGELFF.